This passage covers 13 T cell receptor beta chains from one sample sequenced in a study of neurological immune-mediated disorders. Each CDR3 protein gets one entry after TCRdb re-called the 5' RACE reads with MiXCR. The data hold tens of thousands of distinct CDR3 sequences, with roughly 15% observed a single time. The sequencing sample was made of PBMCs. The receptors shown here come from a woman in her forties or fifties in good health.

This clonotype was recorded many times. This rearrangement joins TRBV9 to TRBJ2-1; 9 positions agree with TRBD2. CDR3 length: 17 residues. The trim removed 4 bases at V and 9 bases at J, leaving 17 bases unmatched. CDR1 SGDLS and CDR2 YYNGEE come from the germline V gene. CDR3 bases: TGTGCCAGCAGCCCCCAGGGCGGGAGGGCCGCTTGGGGTGAGCAGTTCTTC. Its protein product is CASSPQGGRAAWGEQFF.

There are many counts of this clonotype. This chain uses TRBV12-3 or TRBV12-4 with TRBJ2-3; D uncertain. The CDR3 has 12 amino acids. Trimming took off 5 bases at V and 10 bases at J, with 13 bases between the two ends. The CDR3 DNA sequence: TGTGCCAGCAGTCCTCTGGGCCCCGCGCAGTATTTT. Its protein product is CASSPLGPAQYF.

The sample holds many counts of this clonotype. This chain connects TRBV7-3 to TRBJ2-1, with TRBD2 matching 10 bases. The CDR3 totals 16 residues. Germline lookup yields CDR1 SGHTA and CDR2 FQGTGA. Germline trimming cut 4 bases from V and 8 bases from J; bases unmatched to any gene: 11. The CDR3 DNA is TGTGCCAGCAGCTCCAGACTAGCGGGCTCGCTCGATGAGCAGTTCTTC. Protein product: CASSSRLAGSLDEQFF.

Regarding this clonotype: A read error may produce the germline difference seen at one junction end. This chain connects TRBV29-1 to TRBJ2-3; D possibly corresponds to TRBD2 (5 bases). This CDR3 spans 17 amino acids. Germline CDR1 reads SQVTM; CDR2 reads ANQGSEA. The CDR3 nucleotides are TGCAGCGTTGAGGATCCTAGGAGGCCCTCGGTGCCAGATATGCAGTATTTT. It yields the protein CSVEDPRRPSVPDMQYF.

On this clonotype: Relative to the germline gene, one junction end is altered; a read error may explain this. CDR3: CASSGHGLYNEHFF. The CDR3 DNA is TGCGCCAGCAGCGGACATGGGCTATACAATGAGCATTTCTTC. The chain carries TRBV5-1 and TRBJ2-1; D possibly corresponds to TRBD1 (5 bases). The CDR3 consists of 14 residues. The germline V gene encodes CDR1 SGHRS and CDR2 YFSETQ.

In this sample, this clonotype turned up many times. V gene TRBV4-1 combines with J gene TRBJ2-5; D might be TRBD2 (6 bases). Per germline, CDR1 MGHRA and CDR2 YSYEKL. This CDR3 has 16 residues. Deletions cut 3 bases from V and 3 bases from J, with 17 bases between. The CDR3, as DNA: TGCGCCAGCAGCCAGGGTATGGACTACACAGAAGAGACCCAGTACTTC. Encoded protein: CASSQGMDYTEETQYF.

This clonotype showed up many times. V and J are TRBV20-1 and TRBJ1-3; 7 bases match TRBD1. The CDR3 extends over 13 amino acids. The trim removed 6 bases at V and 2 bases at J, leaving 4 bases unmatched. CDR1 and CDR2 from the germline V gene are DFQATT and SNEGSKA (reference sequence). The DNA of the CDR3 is TGCAGTGCGAACAGGGGTGCTGGAAACACCATATATTTT. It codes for CSANRGAGNTIYF.

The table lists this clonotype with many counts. The CDR3 DNA reads TGTGCCATCAGTGAGTCGTCCCGGGACATGTCTGGCTACACCTTC. Amino acids: CAISESSRDMSGYTF. The chain joins TRBV10-3 to TRBJ1-2, with a tentative D call TRBD1 (6 bases). This CDR3 has 15 residues. The V end was cut by 0 bases, the J end by 7 bases, with 15 bases between. The germline gives CDR1 ENHRY, CDR2 SYGVKD.

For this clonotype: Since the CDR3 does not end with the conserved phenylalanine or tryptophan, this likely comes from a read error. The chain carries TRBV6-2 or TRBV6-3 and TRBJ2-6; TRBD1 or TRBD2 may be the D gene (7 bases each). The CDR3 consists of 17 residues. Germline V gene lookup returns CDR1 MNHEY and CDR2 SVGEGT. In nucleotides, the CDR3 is TGTGCCAGCAGACCCGTCGCTTCGGCAGGGGGGGCTAACGTCCTGACTCTC. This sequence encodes CASRPVASAGGANVLTL.

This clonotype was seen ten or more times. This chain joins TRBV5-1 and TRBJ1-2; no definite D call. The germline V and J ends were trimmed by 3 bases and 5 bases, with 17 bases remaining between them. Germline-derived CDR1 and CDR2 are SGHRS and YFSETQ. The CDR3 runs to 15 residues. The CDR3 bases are TGCGCCAGCAGCTCGGGCGGAGCAGTCGAGTATGGCTACACCTTC. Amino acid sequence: CASSSGGAVEYGYTF.

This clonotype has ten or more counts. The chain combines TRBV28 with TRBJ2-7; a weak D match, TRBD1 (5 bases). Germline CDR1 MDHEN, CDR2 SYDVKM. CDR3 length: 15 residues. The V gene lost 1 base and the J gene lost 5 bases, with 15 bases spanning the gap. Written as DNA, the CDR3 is TGTGCCAGCAGTTTATCGGCAGGGTCCCGCCACGAGCAGTACTTC. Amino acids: CASSLSAGSRHEQYF.

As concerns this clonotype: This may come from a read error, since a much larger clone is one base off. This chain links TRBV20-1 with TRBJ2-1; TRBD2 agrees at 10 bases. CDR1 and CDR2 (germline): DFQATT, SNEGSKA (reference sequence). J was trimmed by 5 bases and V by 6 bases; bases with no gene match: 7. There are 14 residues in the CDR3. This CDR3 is CSAPGLAKNNEQFF. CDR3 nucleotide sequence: TGCAGTGCCCCGGGACTAGCGAAAAACAATGAGCAGTTCTTC.

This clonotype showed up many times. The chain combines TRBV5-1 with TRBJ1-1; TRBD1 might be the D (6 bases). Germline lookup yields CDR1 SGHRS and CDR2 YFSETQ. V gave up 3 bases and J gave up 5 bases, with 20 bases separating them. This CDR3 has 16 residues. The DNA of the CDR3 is TGCGCCAGCAGCTCCTCAACCGCAGGGGCCGCAACTGAAGCTTTCTTT. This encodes CASSSSTAGAATEAFF. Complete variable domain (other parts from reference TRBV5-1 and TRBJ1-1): KAGVTQTPRYLIKTRGQQVTLSCSPISGHRSVSWYQQTPGQGLQFLFEYFSETQRNKGNFPGRFSGRQFSNSRSEMNVSTLELGDSALYLCASSSSTAGAATEAFFGQGTRLTVV.